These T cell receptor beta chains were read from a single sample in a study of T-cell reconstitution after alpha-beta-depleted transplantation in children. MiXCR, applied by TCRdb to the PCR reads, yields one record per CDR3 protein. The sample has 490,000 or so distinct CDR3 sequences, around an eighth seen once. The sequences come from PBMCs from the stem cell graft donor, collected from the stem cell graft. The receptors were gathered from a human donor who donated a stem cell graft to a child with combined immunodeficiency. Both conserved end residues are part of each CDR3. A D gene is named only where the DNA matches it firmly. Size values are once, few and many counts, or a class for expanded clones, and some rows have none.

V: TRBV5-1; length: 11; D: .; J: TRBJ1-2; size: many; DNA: TGCGCCAGCAGCAAAGACGTAGGCTACACCTTC; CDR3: CASSKDVGYTF
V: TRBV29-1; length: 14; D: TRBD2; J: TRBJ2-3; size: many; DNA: TGCAGCGTCCTGACTAGCGAGGCTACAGATACGCAGTATTTT; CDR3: CSVLTSEATDTQYF
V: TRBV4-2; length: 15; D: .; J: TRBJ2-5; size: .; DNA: TGTGCCAGCAGCCCCCCAAGGACAGACCAAGAGACCCAGTACTTC; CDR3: CASSPPRTDQETQYF
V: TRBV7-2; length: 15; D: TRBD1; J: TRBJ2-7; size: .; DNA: TGTGCCAGCAGCCAGACATGGGACAGGTGGAACGAGCAGTACTTC; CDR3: CASSQTWDRWNEQYF
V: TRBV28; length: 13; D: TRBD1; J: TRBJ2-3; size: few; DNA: TGTGCCAGCGGCACAGGGGTTGCAGATACGCAGTATTTT; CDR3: CASGTGVADTQYF
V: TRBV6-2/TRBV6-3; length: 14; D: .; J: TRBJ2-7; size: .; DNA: TGTGCCAGCAGCCGAACTGTTACAGGGACCGAGCAGTACTTC; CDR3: CASSRTVTGTEQYF
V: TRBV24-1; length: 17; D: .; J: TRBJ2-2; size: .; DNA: TGTGCCACCAGTGATTTCGAGGAACACGCGAACACCGGGGAGCTGTTTTTT; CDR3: CATSDFEEHANTGELFF
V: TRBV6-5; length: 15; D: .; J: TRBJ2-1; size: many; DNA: TGTGCCAGCAGTTACTCGAGGTATAGCAAGAATGAGCAGTTCTTC; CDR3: CASSYSRYSKNEQFF
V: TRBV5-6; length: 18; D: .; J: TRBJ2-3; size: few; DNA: TGTGCCAGCAGCAAGCCCCAAAGGGATCTCAGATACACAGATACGCAGTATTTT; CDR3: CASSKPQRDLRYTDTQYF
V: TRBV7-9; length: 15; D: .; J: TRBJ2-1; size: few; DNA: TGTGCCAGCAGCTTGCGGACTGGGGGGGCGGATGAGCAGTTCTTC; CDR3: CASSLRTGGADEQFF
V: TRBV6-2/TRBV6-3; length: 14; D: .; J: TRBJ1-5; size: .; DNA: TGTGCCAGCACAAATGGGCTAAGCAATCAGCCCCAGCATTTT; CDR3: CASTNGLSNQPQHF
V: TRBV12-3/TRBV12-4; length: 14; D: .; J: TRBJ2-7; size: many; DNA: TGTGCCAGCACCTCGACAGACCTCTCCTACGAGCAGTACTTC; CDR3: CASTSTDLSYEQYF
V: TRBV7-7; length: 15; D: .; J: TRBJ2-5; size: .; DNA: TGTGCTAGCAGCGCCGGGAACACCGCCCAAGAGACCCAGTACTTC; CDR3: CASSAGNTAQETQYF
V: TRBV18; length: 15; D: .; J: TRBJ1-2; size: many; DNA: TGTGCCAGCTCAACCACGACGGATACTAACTATGGCTACACCTTC; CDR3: CASSTTTDTNYGYTF
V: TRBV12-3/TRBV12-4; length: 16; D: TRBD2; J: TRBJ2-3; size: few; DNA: TGTGCCAGCAGTTCCCGGACTAGCGGGGGATCAGATACGCAGTATTTT; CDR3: CASSSRTSGGSDTQYF
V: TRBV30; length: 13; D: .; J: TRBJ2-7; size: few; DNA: TGTGCCTGGAGTGTACCCCCCGAGTACGAGCAGTACTTC; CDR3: CAWSVPPEYEQYF
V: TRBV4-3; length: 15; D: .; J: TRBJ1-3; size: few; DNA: TGCGCCAGCAGCCTTGAGGGGGGTTCGGTGGACACCATATATTTT; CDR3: CASSLEGGSVDTIYF
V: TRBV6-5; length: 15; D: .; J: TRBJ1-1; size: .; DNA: TGTGCCAGCAGTTACTCGCCAGGTGGGGTTGAGGAAGCTTTCTTT; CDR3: CASSYSPGGVEEAFF
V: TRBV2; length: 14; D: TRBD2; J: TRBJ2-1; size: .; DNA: TGTGCCAGCAGCGAGGGACTAGCGGGCAATGAGCAGTTCTTC; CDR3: CASSEGLAGNEQFF
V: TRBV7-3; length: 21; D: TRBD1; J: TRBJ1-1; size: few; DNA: TGTGCCAGCAGCTTAATTAGCCGGGACGGCCTAAAGACAGGGATGAACACTGAAGCTTTCTTT; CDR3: CASSLISRDGLKTGMNTEAFF
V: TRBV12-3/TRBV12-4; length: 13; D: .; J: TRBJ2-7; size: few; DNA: TGTGCCAGCACCCGGCAGGGGTCCTACGAGCAGTACTTC; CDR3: CASTRQGSYEQYF
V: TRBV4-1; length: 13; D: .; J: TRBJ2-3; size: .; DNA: TGCGCCAGCAGCCAAGGTCGGCAAGATACGCAGTATTTT; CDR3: CASSQGRQDTQYF
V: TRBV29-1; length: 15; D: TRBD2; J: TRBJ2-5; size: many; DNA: TGCAGCGTTGCACCCGCAGGGACTAGCGGGAGGTCCCAGTACTTC; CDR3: CSVAPAGTSGRSQYF